This is a list of T cell receptor beta chains from one sample in a study of cytomegalovirus exposure and HLA in healthy donors. Using immunoSEQ multiplex PCR, the repertoire was profiled, and TCRdb retains in-frame clones only, with some absent. The repertoire holds some 150,000 clones, with 62% as singletons. Sequencing was done on a sample of PBMCs. The receptors originated from a man aged 35 to 55 in good health and CMV-seronegative. CDR3s include the opening cysteine and the closing phenylalanine or tryptophan. A D gene is named only where the DNA matches it firmly. Clone size is shown for a subset of rows, as once, few, many or a class of expanded clone.

TRBV4-1,TRBD1,once,TRBJ1-2,TGCGCCAGCAGCCCGACGGACAGGGGCTATGGCTACACCTTC,CASSPTDRGYGYTF
TRBV4-1,TRBD1,NA,TRBJ1-4,TGCGCCAGCAGCCAGACGACAGGGCAAGGCAAACTGTTTTTT,CASSQTTGQGKLFF
TRBV18,TRBD1,NA,TRBJ1-1,TGTGCCAGCTCCTCGACAGGGCGAGGCGACACTGAAGCTTTCTTT,CASSSTGRGDTEAFF
TRBV19,TRBD1,few,TRBJ1-1,TGTGCCAGTAGTGTACAGGGGTTAGGGAACACTGAAGCTTTCTTT,CASSVQGLGNTEAFF
TRBV5-6,NA,NA,TRBJ2-7,TGTGCCAGCAGGCCCGGGACACTTTCCTACGAGCAGTACTTC,CASRPGTLSYEQYF
TRBV6-5,TRBD1,once,TRBJ1-5,TGTGCCAGCAGAACGACAGGGACATCCAAGCAGCCCCAGCATTTT,CASRTTGTSKQPQHF
TRBV6-1,NA,few,TRBJ2-3,TGTGCCAGCAGTGAACTCAGGGGAACAGATACGCAGTATTTT,CASSELRGTDTQYF
TRBV27,NA,few,TRBJ1-6,TGTGCCAGCAGTTTATCGTTGGGGGGGGATTCACCCCTCCACTTT,CASSLSLGGDSPLHF
TRBV13,NA,NA,TRBJ1-5,TGTGCCAGCAGCTTTAGCGGGACACCGAATCAGCCCCAGCATTTT,CASSFSGTPNQPQHF
TRBV4-2,NA,NA,TRBJ2-2,TGTGCCAGCAGCCCGGAGCGCCTATTGGACACCGGGGAGCTGTTTTTT,CASSPERLLDTGELFF
TRBV19,NA,NA,TRBJ2-3,TGTGCCAGTAGTATTCCAGGGCCAGATACGCAGTATTTT,CASSIPGPDTQYF
TRBV5-1,TRBD1,NA,TRBJ1-1,TGCGCCAGCAGCTTGGGACGGGACAGGGGGCGGAACACTGAAGCTTTCTTT,CASSLGRDRGRNTEAFF
TRBV5-6,TRBD2,NA,TRBJ2-7,TGTGCCAGCAGCTTGTTCCGGGGGGACGAGCAGTACTTC,CASSLFRGDEQYF
TRBV5-1,TRBD2,NA,TRBJ2-1,TGCGCCAGCACCCTTGGTGGGGGGGGGAACAATGAGCAGTTCTTC,CASTLGGGGNNEQFF
TRBV5-6,NA,NA,TRBJ2-2,TGTGCCAGCAGCCTAGGCGCCGCGAACACCGGGGAGCTGTTTTTT,CASSLGAANTGELFF
TRBV7-9,TRBD2,NA,TRBJ2-1,TGTTCCAGCAGCTCAACCGGGACTACCCTTTACAATGAGCAGTTCTTC,CSSSSTGTTLYNEQFF
TRBV9,NA,NA,TRBJ2-3,TGTGCCAGCAGCGTATGGGAGGACCAGACAGGGGATACGCAGTATTTT,CASSVWEDQTGDTQYF
TRBV7-9,NA,NA,TRBJ1-5,TGTGCCAGCAGCCCCACCCCGGGGCCCCAGCATTTT,CASSPTPGPQHF
TRBV6-1,NA,NA,TRBJ2-5,TGTGCCAGAGTAGCGGAAGAGACCCAGTACTTC,CARVAEETQYF
TRBV6-6,NA,NA,TRBJ2-7,TGTGCCAGCAGTTACGGAGCCCCAGCCTACGAGCAGTACTTC,CASSYGAPAYEQYF
TRBV5-1,NA,NA,TRBJ2-2,TGCGCCAGCAGCTTGTTTAACTTAAACACCGGGGAGCTGTTTTTT,CASSLFNLNTGELFF
TRBV19,NA,NA,TRBJ1-5,TGTGCCAGTAAGGAACAGGGCCTTCAGCCCCAGCATTTT,CASKEQGLQPQHF
TRBV27,TRBD2,NA,TRBJ2-7,TGTGCCAGCAGTTTATCGAACCCGGGACTAGCGGGTTCCTACGAGCAGTACTTC,CASSLSNPGLAGSYEQYF
TRBV30,NA,NA,TRBJ1-2,TGTGCCTGGAGTCAAGGGGCGGACCGTACCCGCTACACCTTC,CAWSQGADRTRYTF
TRBV29-1,NA,NA,TRBJ2-7,TGCAGCGTCCTGGGGGGTGAATACGAGCAGTACTTC,CSVLGGEYEQYF
TRBV29-1,NA,once,TRBJ2-7,TGCAGCGTTGGGTCGGCAGGGCATAACGAGCAGTACTTC,CSVGSAGHNEQYF
TRBV23-1,NA,NA,TRBJ2-1,TGCGCCAGCTCACCCCGAGGCGGGTCCCCCCATGAGCAGTTCTTC,CASSPRGGSPHEQFF
TRBV7-9,TRBD1,few,TRBJ1-2,TGTGCCAGCAGCCTGAGACAGGGGGCCCACTATGGCTACACCTTC,CASSLRQGAHYGYTF
TRBV27,TRBD1,few,TRBJ2-6,TGTGCCAGCAGTTCAAGACCTCTGACAGGGTCCTCTGGGGCCAACGTCCTGACTTTC,CASSSRPLTGSSGANVLTF
TRBV4-1,NA,NA,TRBJ2-1,TGCGCCAGCAGATGGGGGGAGCGAAGCTCCTACAATGAGCAGTTCTTC,CASRWGERSSYNEQFF
TRBV5-1,NA,NA,TRBJ2-3,TGCGCCAGCAGCTCGCAGTTATCGGATACGCAGTATTTT,CASSSQLSDTQYF
TRBV5-4,TRBD1,NA,TRBJ2-7,TGTGCCAGCAGCATAACCGGGACAGGTAGCTACGAGCAGTACTTC,CASSITGTGSYEQYF
TRBV5-1,NA,NA,TRBJ2-3,TGCGCCAGCTTAGCGGCGGGGACAGATACGCAGTATTTT,CASLAAGTDTQYF
TRBV5-8,NA,NA,TRBJ1-2,TGTGCCAGCAGCTTCGGCAGGTCCGGCTACACCTTC,CASSFGRSGYTF
TRBV29-1,NA,few,TRBJ2-3,TGCAGCGTCCAAGAAACTGCTCACCCTACAGATACGCAGTATTTT,CSVQETAHPTDTQYF
TRBV2,TRBD1,NA,TRBJ2-2,TGTGCCCGGACAGGGGGGGATCGGACCGGGGAGCTGTTTTTT,CARTGGDRTGELFF
TRBV6-5,NA,NA,TRBJ1-2,TGTGCCAGCAGTCCGGACAGCTCTTTTGGCTACACCTTC,CASSPDSSFGYTF
TRBV15,TRBD1,NA,TRBJ2-5,TGTGCCACCAGCCTGGGGACAGGGACTCAAGAGACCCAGTACTTC,CATSLGTGTQETQYF
TRBV19,NA,few,TRBJ1-4,TGTGCCAGTAGTATCGGGAGTGAAAAACTGTTTTTT,CASSIGSEKLFF
TRBV18,TRBD2,few,TRBJ2-5,TGTGCCAGCTCACCAGAACTAGCGGGGGGCCAGATACAAGAGACCCAGTACTTC,CASSPELAGGQIQETQYF
TRBV7-9,NA,NA,TRBJ2-2,TGTGCCAGCAGCTTAACAGGCCCCGGGGAGCTGTTTTTT,CASSLTGPGELFF
TRBV6-5,TRBD2,NA,TRBJ2-7,TGTGCCAGCAGTTACACAGCGGGGCCAACCTACGAGCAGTACTTC,CASSYTAGPTYEQYF
TRBV19,TRBD1,NA,TRBJ2-2,TGTGCCAGTAGTATCGAGGGACAGGGGAACACCGGGGAGCTGTTTTTT,CASSIEGQGNTGELFF
TRBV5-1,TRBD1,NA,TRBJ2-7,TGCGCCAGCAGCTCGCTTACGACAGGGACCTACGAGCAGTACTTC,CASSSLTTGTYEQYF
TRBV29-1,NA,NA,TRBJ1-2,TGCAGCGTTGTGAGGACAGTTAACTATGGCTACACCTTC,CSVVRTVNYGYTF
TRBV9,TRBD2,few,TRBJ2-2,TGTGCCAGCAGCGTAGGATCAGCGGGAGTTTTCGGGGAGCTGTTTTTT,CASSVGSAGVFGELFF
TRBV19,NA,once,TRBJ2-7,TGTGCCAGTAGAACTAGTCAGGCGTCCTACGAGCAGTACTTC,CASRTSQASYEQYF
TRBV9,TRBD1,once,TRBJ2-2,TGTGCCAGCAGAAATCACAGGGGGGCGAACACCGGGGAGCTGTTTTTT,CASRNHRGANTGELFF
TRBV15,NA,NA,TRBJ2-7,TGTGCCACCAGCAGAGATCGGGTGAGCTCCTACGAGCAGTACTTC,CATSRDRVSSYEQYF
TRBV7-9,TRBD2,few,TRBJ2-1,TGTTCCAGCAGCCTGGGACTAGCGGGGGAAGACAATGAGCAGTTCTTC,CSSSLGLAGEDNEQFF
TRBV19,TRBD1,NA,TRBJ1-4,TGTGCCAGTAGTATCAGCTGGACAGGGGGTGTTGAAAAACTGTTTTTT,CASSISWTGGVEKLFF